A single T cell receptor (beta chain) is shown here with its context. The clone's antigen remains unknown. An end of the junction does not agree with germline; a read error may underlie this. This record belongs to a study of T cells in Graves' hyperthyroidism and ophthalmopathy (dated by TCRdb to between 2017 and 2020). In terms of the full investigation: Peripheral blood was sampled at the time of initial diagnosis, prior to any treatment. TCR V-J signatures able to tell the groups apart were searched for in a discovery cohort of 100 or so patients, of whom over 40 had Graves' ophthalmopathy and around 56 had stable Graves' hyperthyroidism. According to the paper, TCR Vbeta CDR3 sequencing was carried out on approximately 140 peripheral blood samples, which came from fewer than 50 ophthalmopathy, fewer than 80 hyperthyroidism and approximately 17 progressor patients. Following sampling, methimazole starting at 30 mg daily was given to hyperthyroidism patients, and high-dose intravenous methylprednisolone was given to ophthalmopathy patients. The 90 to 100 discovery patients were randomly divided into training and test sets at a 7:3 ratio. Prospective prediction of ophthalmopathy was tested in an independent validation cohort of 18 to 20 hyperthyroidism patients and around 16 patients who later progressed to ophthalmopathy. In several Graves' hyperthyroidism patients, the study also compared T-cell repertoires from thyroid tissue with T-cell repertoires from blood.

The TCR beta CDR3 regions were amplified from the RNA transcripts. The TCR CDR3 was subjected to a first round of RT-PCR using the HTBI primer set and the Qiagen OneStep RT-PCR kit. The libraries were constructed in a second round of multiplex PCR and then size-selected and purified. Libraries were sequenced paired-end with 100 bp reads on an Illumina HiSeq2000. The study's own analysis went as follows. SOAPnuke was used to process the raw data, removing reads that contained adapters or uncalled bases, had a mean Phred below 15, or lacked an exact match to the constant primer or identifier. COPE v1.2.5 was used to merge the high-quality paired reads, and each unique nucleotide sequence was defined as a clonotype. MiTCR v1.1 was used to align the clonotypes against IMGT TRBV, TRBD and TRBJ reference segments. The analysis included only V-J combinations with a frequency above 0.0001, which together covered 99% to 99.2% of the repertoires. The TCS score was defined as F50 (clonal expansion) divided by E x V (chaos), with BLOSUM62-based TCRdist calculated between CDR3 peptides within each V-J. Welch's t-statistics and random forest reduced fewer than 550 V-J features to 10 to 15, which were used in a naive Bayes classifier (R e1071). Starting from the raw public reads, TCRdb applied fastp trimming at Q25, assembled clones with MiXCR and retained in-frame beta chains. Records with the same CDR3 protein are collapsed into one entry carrying the most frequent genes and DNA. TCRdb assigned the V and J calls; the authors' analysis was not used. In this sample the table shows 94,000 or so distinct CDR3 sequences, around 52% of which occur a single time. Jointly, the top ten make up 25% to 30% of the sample.

Taken from cysteine to phenylalanine, the CDR3 has 14 residues. The only DNA kept is the CDR3, 42 bases in frame from the first base. The germline V gene gives CDR1 as SGHRS and CDR2 as YFSETQ. Graves' hyperthyroidism was defined as stable when no progression to ophthalmopathy occurred over 18 months of follow-up. The hyperthyroidism patients were between 18 and 65 years old and newly diagnosed, with a disease duration of less than 2 months. Exclusion was applied to patients with uncontrolled infections, other autoimmune diseases, pregnancy or lactation. Diagnoses relied on clinical symptoms, serum thyroxine and TRAb, thyroid ultrasound and orbital computed tomography. PBMCs were separated from approximately 9.9 ml of fresh peripheral blood using Ficoll-Paque density gradient centrifugation. Total RNA was extracted using Trizol reagent, and RNA quality was assessed on an Agilent 2100 Bioanalyzer.

What the research found in general, with its limitations: In validation, the model predicted progression to ophthalmopathy with over 60% sensitivity and around 72% specificity, a median of 6.5 months before onset. Sample size was not statistically predetermined, and investigators were not blinded to group allocation. Most expanded thyroid clonotypes (frequency above 0.001) were also found in blood, which suggests that blood repertoires may mirror thyroid immune responses. Ophthalmopathy was separated from stable hyperthyroidism by a 13 V-J signature model, with just over 85% sensitivity and about 84% specificity obtained in cross-validation and 80%/75% obtained in testing.

The chain joins TRBV5-1 to TRBJ1-1, with no confidently assigned D gene. The sequenced sample consisted of blood. This receptor was obtained from a middle-aged woman with Graves' hyperthyroidism. The encoded CDR3 is CASSKGRIQTEALF. In nucleotide form, the sequence is TGCGCCAGCAGCAAGGGCAGAATTCAGACTGAAGCTCTCTTC.